This TCR beta chain was captured by sequencing in a study of shared clonotypes between healthy human individuals. Trimming at V came to 4 bases and at J to 0 bases, leaving 3 bases not matched to a gene. CDR3 length: 15 residues. The germline CDR1 and CDR2 sequences are SGHRS and YFSETQ. The repertoire was sequenced with immunoSEQ multiplex PCR; TCRdb's copy has only in-frame clones and lacks some. The profile covers roughly 2,500,000 clones, with 90% to 95% appearing a single time and approximately 0.35% taken by the ten largest. The chain is built from TRBV5-1 and TRBJ1-5; 8 bases line up with TRBD1. The TCR comes from a man aged 18 to 30 in good health. Some clones in this sample may be carry-over from other donors' samples. Sequencing was done on a sample of naive CD4+ T cells from PBMCs. Subset given: CD45RA+ positively selected. The CDR3 reads CASSTTGDSNQPQHF. Here the CDR3 DNA reads TGCGCCAGCAGCACGACAGGGGATAGCAATCAGCCCCAGCATTTT.